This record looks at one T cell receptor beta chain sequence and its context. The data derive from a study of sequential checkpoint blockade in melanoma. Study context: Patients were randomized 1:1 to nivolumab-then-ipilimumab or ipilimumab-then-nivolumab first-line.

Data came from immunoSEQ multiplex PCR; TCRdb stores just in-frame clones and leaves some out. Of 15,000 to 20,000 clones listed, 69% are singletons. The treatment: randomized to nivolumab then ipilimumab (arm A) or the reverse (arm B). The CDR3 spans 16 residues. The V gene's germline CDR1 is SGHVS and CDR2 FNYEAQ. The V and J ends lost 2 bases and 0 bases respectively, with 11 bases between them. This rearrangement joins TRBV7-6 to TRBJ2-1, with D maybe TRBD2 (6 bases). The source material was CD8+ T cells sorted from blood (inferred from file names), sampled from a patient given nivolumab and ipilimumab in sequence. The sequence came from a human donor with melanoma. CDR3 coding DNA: TGTGCCAGCAGCTTAAGGGGCGGGGACTCCTACAATGAGCAGTTCTTC. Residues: CASSLRGGDSYNEQFF. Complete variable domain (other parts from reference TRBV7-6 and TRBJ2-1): GAGVSQSPRYKVTKRGQDVALRCDPISGHVSLYWYRQALGQGPEFLTYFNYEAQQDKSGLPNDRFSAERPEGSISTLTIQRTEQRDSAMYRCASSLRGGDSYNEQFFGPGTRLTVL.